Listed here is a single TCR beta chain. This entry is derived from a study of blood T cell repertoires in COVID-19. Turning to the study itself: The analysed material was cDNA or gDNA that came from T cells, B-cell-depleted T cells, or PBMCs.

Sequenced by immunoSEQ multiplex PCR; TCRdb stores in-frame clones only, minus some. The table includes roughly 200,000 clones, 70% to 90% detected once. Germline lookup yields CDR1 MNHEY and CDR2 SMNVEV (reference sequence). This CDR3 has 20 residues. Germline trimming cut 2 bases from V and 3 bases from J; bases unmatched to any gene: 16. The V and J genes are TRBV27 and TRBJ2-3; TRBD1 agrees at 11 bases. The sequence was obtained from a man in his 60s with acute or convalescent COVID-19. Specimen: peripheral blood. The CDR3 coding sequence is TGTGCCAGCAGTTTAAAGTTCTTGCCCACCGGGACAGGGGGGACAGATACGCAGTATTTT. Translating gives CASSLKFLPTGTGGTDTQYF.